This T cell receptor beta chain stems from a study of T cell responses to AZD1222 COVID-19 vaccine. Background on the study: Pooled together were second doses at about 4 or about 12 weeks. Study-level findings and limits: Clonal diversity may have been underestimated, and the donors were mostly white British, with more females than males. Seropositive AZD1222 recipients at baseline numbered only five to seven. Every sample of the repertoires postdated the peak T cell response.

Assay: immunoSEQ multiplex PCR; the TCRdb copy retains only in-frame clones and omits some. The profile shows 160,000 or so clones, roughly nine tenths of them singletons. Remarks on this clone: Its antigen is undetermined.

CDR3 length: 15 amino acids. CDR1 is MRHNA, CDR2 SNTAGT, per germline. The germline V and J ends were trimmed by 9 bases and 4 bases, with 21 bases remaining between them. This clonotype originated in an adult in good health. Sequenced here: peripheral blood, sampled on day 0 of AZD1222 vaccination. The chain recombines TRBV6-4 with TRBJ1-1; D is ambiguous. CDR3 residues: CASMLFGRSRTEAFF. CDR3 coding DNA: TGTGCCAGTATGCTATTTGGTCGTAGTCGCACTGAAGCTTTCTTT.